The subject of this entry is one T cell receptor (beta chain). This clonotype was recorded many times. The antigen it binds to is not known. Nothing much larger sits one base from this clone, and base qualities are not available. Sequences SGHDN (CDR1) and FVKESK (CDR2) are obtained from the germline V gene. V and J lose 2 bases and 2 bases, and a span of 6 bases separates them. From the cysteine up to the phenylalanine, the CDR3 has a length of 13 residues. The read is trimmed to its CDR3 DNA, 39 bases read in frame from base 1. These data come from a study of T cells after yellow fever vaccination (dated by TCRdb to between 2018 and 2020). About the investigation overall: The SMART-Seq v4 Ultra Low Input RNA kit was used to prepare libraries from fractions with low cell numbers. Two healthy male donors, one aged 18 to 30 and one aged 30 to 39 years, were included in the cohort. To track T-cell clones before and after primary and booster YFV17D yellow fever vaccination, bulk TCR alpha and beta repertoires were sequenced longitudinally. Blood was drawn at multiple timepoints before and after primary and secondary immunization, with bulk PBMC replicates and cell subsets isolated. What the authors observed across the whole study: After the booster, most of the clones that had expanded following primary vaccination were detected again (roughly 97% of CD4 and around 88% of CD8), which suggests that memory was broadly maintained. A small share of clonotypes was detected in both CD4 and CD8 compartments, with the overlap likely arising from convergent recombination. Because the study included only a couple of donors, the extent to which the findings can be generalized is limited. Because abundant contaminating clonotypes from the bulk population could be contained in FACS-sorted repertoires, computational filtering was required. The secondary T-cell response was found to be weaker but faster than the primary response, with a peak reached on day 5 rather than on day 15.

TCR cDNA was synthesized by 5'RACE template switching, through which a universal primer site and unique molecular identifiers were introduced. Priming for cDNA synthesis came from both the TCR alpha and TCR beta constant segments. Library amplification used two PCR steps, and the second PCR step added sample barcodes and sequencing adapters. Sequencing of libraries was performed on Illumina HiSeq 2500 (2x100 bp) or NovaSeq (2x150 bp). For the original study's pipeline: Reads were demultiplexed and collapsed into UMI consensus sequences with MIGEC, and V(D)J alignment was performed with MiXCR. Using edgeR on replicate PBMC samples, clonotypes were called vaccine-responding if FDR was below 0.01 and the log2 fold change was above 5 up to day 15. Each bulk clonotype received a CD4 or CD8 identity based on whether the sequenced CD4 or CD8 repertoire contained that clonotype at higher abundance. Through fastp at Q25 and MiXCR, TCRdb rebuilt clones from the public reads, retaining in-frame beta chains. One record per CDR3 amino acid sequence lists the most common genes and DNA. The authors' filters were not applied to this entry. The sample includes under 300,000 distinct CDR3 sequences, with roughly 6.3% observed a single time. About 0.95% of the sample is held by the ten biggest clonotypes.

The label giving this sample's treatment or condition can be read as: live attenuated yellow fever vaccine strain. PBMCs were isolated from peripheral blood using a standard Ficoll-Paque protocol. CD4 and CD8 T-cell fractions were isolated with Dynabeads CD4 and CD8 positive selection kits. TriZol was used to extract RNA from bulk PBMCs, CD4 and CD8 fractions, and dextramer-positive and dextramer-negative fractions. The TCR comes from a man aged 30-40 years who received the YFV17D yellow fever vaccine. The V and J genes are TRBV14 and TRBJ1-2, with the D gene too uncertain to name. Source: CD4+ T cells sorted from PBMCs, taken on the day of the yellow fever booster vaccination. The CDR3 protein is CASSQLRNYGYTF. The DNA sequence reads TGTGCCAGCAGCCAATTAAGAAACTATGGCTACACCTTC. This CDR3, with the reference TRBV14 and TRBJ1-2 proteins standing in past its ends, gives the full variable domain EAGVTQFPSHSVIEKGQTVTLRCDPISGHDNLYWYRRVMGKEIKFLLHFVKESKQDESGMPNNRFLAERTGGTYSTLKVQPAELEDSGVYFCASSQLRNYGYTFGSGTRLTVV.